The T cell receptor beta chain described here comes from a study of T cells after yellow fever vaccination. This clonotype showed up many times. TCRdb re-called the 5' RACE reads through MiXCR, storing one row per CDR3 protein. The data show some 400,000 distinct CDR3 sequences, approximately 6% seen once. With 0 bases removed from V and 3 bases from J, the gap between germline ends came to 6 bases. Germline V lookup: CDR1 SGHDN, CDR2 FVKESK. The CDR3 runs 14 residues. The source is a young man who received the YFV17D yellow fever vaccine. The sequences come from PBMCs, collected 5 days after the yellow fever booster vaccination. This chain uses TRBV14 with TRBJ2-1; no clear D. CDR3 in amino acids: CASSQENYYNEQFF. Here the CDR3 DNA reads TGTGCCAGCAGCCAAGAAAACTACTACAATGAGCAGTTCTTC.